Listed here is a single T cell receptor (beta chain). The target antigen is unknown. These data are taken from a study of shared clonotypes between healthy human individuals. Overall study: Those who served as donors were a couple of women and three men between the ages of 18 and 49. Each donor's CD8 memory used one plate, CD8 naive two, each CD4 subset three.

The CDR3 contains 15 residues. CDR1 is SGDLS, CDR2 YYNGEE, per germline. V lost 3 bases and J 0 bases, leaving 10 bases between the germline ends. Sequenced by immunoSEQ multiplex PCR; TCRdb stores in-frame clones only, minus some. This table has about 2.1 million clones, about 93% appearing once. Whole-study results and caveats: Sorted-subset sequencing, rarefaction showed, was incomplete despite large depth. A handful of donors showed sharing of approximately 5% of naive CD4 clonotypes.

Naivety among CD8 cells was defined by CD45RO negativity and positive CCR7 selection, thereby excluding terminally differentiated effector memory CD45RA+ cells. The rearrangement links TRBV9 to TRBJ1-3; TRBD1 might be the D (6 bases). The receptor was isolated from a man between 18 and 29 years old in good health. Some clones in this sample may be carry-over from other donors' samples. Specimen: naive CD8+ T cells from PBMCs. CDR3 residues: CASSDTGTSGNTIYF. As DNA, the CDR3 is TGTGCCAGCAGCGATACAGGGACCTCTGGAAACACCATATATTTT.